This T cell receptor (beta chain) was documented in a study of T cells in Graves' hyperthyroidism and ophthalmopathy. Study-wide results and caveats: Ophthalmopathy stood apart from stable hyperthyroidism in a 13 V-J model. Also found in blood were most expanded thyroid clonotypes above 0.001.

Duration under 3 months, a NOSPECS grade of at least 4, and a Clinical Activity Score of at least 3 characterized the ophthalmopathy patients. Clinical symptoms, serum thyroxine and TRAb, thyroid ultrasound and orbital computed tomography were used for the diagnoses. This CDR3 region has 14 residues. Germline loops: CDR1 SGHRS, CDR2 YFSETQ. Deletions cut 6 bases from V and 2 bases from J, with 15 bases between. The TCR beta CDR3 regions underwent amplification using RNA transcripts as the source. The TCR CDR3 was amplified in a first-round RT-PCR using the HTBI primer set. TCRdb processed the multiplex PCR reads anew with MiXCR; each CDR3 protein has one entry. The sample yields 500,000 to 650,000 distinct CDR3 sequences, roughly a sixth seen once. This clonotype was detected a few times. Antigen specificity is unknown.

V gene TRBV5-1 combines with J gene TRBJ2-7; no reliable D call. The source material was blood. This sequence was found in a woman under 30 with Graves' ophthalmopathy. CDR3 sequence: CASTDPQRPYEQYF. The CDR3 DNA reads as TGCGCCAGCACCGACCCCCAGCGCCCCTACGAGCAGTACTTC.